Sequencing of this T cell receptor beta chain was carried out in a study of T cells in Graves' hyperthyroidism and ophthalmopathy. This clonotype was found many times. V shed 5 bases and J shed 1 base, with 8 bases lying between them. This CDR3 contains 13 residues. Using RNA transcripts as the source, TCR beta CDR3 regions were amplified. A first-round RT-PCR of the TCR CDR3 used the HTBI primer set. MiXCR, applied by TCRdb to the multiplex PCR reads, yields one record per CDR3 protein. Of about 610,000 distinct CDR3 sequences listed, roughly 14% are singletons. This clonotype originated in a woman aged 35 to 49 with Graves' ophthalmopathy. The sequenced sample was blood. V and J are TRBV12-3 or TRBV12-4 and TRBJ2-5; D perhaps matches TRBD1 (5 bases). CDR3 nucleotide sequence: TGTGCCAGCAGTAAGGGGTCCCAAGAGACCCAGTACTTC. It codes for CASSKGSQETQYF.